The next 14 T cell receptor beta chains were all read from a single sample in a study of T cell responses to AZD1222 COVID-19 vaccine. The repertoire was sequenced with immunoSEQ multiplex PCR; TCRdb's copy has only in-frame clones and lacks some. The sample shows 140,000 to 150,000 clones, approximately 94% of them seen only once. The starting material was peripheral blood, obtained on day 0 of AZD1222 vaccination. The receptors were sampled from an adult in good health.

The CDR3 nucleotides are TGTGCCAGCAGCCTACAGGGGGCTTTAAGTAACTATGGCTACACCTTC. It is translated as CASSLQGALSNYGYTF. The chain is built from TRBV2 and TRBJ1-2; TRBD1 matches 9 bases. The CDR3 covers 16 residues. CDR1 is SNHLY and CDR2 is FYNNEI in the germline V gene. Trimming cost V 6 bases and J 1 base; bases outside gene matches: 9.

The gene calls are TRBV19 and TRBJ2-3, with 14 bases lining up with TRBD2. Germline trimming cut 5 bases from V and 2 bases from J; bases unmatched to any gene: 6. Germline V gene sequence: CDR1 LNHDA, CDR2 SQIVND (reference sequence). The CDR3 runs 17 residues. The CDR3 coding sequence is TGTGCCAGTAGTCTAGGACTAGCGGGGGGCCTCACAGATACGCAGTATTTT. It encodes CASSLGLAGGLTDTQYF.

This rearrangement joins TRBV3-1 (or the pseudogene TRBV3-2) to TRBJ2-7; 10 bases map to TRBD2. CDR1 is LGHDT, CDR2 YNNKEL, per germline (reference sequence). The V segment lost 4 bases and the J segment 0 bases; nucleotides outside the gene matches: 6. The CDR3 has 16 residues. The CDR3 sequence: CASSPLSGGPSYEQYF. CDR3 in DNA: TGTGCCAGCAGCCCGCTTAGCGGGGGGCCCTCCTACGAGCAGTACTTC.

The V and J genes are TRBV13 and TRBJ2-1, with a tentative D call TRBD2 (5 bases). Germline CDR1 reads PRHDT; CDR2 reads FYEKMQ (reference sequence). The V and J ends lost 3 bases and 7 bases respectively, with 7 bases between them. The CDR3 has 12 residues. The CDR3, as DNA: TGTGCCAGCAGCTTCATAGCGAATGAGCAGTTCTTC. It encodes CASSFIANEQFF.

This rearrangement joins TRBV7-8 to TRBJ1-4; D is unclear. Trimming stripped 3 bases from V and 2 bases from J, with 7 bases between. Germline loops: CDR1 SGHVS, CDR2 FQNEAQ. The CDR3 spans 14 residues. CDR3 nucleotide sequence: TGTGCCAGCAGCTTTAGAGGGACTAATGAAAAACTGTTTTTT. Protein product: CASSFRGTNEKLFF.

J is TRBJ1-2 and V is TRBV7-2, with a weak D call TRBD1 (6 bases). Trimming took off 3 bases at V and 7 bases at J, with 15 bases between the two ends. Looked up from germline, CDR1 is SGHTA and CDR2 is FQGNSA. The CDR3 has 14 amino acids. This CDR3 is CASSLQGPLGGYTF. CDR3 in DNA: TGTGCCAGCAGCTTGCAGGGGCCTTTGGGTGGCTACACCTTC. Full variable domain (outside the CDR3, taken from reference TRBV7-2 and TRBJ1-2): GAGVSQSPSNKVTEKGKDVELRCDPISGHTALYWYRQSLGQGLEFLIYFQGNSAPDKSGLPSDRFSAERTGGSVSTLTIQRTQQEDSAVYLCASSLQGPLGGYTFGSGTRLTVV.

This rearrangement joins TRBV3-1 (or the pseudogene TRBV3-2) to TRBJ1-1; D is perhaps TRBD1 (5 bases). The CDR3 contains 15 residues. V was shortened by 4 bases and J by 0 bases, with 12 bases between the two germline ends. Germline assignment: CDR1 LGHDT and CDR2 YNNKEL (reference sequence). In nucleotides, the CDR3 is TGTGCCAGCAGCCGGGGACCTACTCTGAACACTGAAGCTTTCTTT. Its translation is CASSRGPTLNTEAFF.

CDR3 residues: CASTILSTDGYTF. The CDR3 DNA is TGTGCCAGCACCATCCTCAGTACCGATGGCTACACCTTC. This rearrangement joins TRBV28 to TRBJ1-2; D is ambiguous. Germline CDR1 is MDHEN and CDR2 is SYDVKM. This CDR3 has 13 residues. V was trimmed by 7 bases and J by 6 bases, leaving 15 bases between them.

The rearrangement joins TRBV4-3 to TRBJ1-6; a possible D gene is TRBD1 (5 bases). The CDR3 totals 13 residues. From germline, CDR1 is LGHNA and CDR2 YSLEER. Trimming removed 4 bases from V and 14 bases from J, with 15 bases in between. The CDR3 region has the DNA TGCGCCAGCAGCCCCCCGGGACGTAGGTCCCTCCACTTT. Protein: CASSPPGRRSLHF.

This clone was detected only once. The chain uses TRBV14 and TRBJ1-1, with 7 bases identical to TRBD1. CDR3 size: 15 residues. Looked up from germline, CDR1 is SGHDN and CDR2 is FVKESK. Trimming removed 3 bases from V and 3 bases from J; junction bases left unmatched: 7. This CDR3 is CASSQPDRAYTEAFF. CDR3 bases: TGTGCCAGCAGCCAGCCCGACAGGGCTTACACTGAAGCTTTCTTT.

V and J are TRBV3-1 (or the pseudogene TRBV3-2) and TRBJ1-4, with 9 bases lining up with TRBD1. The CDR3 runs 15 residues. In germline, CDR1 is LGHDT, CDR2 YNNKEL (reference sequence). The J segment lost 8 bases and the V segment lost 5 bases, leaving 9 bases of the junction unmatched. CDR3 in DNA: TGTGCCAGCAGCGGACGACAGGGGGAATGGGAAAAACTGTTTTTT. This translates into CASSGRQGEWEKLFF.

The rearrangement links TRBV9 to TRBJ1-2, with 8 positions matching TRBD1. Trimming cost V 3 bases and J 10 bases; bases outside gene matches: 14. The length of the CDR3 is 15 residues. CDR1 is SGDLS, CDR2 YYNGEE, per germline. CDR3 in DNA: TGTGCCAGCAGCGCGCTAAGAGGGACAGGCCTCCACTACACCTTC. Translating gives CASSALRGTGLHYTF.

This clone was counted a single time. The V call is TRBV27, the J call TRBJ2-3; no firm D call. The CDR3 spans 14 residues. The germline gives CDR1 MNHEY, CDR2 SMNVEV (reference sequence). V was trimmed by 4 bases and J by 4 bases, leaving 12 bases between them. The CDR3 here is CASSSGPLADTQYF. CDR3 coding DNA: TGTGCCAGCAGTTCCGGACCCCTAGCAGATACGCAGTATTTT.

V gene TRBV19 combines with J gene TRBJ2-7; D uncertain. The ends were cut back, 7 bases at V and 3 bases at J, with 19 bases in the middle. The CDR3 contains 15 residues. Germline loops: CDR1 LNHDA, CDR2 SQIVND (reference sequence). The CDR3 protein is CASKRYTGPGYEQYF. The CDR3 DNA reads TGTGCCAGTAAACGCTATACCGGGCCCGGCTACGAGCAGTACTTC.